This TCR beta chain was sequenced in a study of blood T cell repertoires in COVID-19. Background on the study: Acute and convalescent COVID-19 specimens originated in the United States, Italy and Spain. PBMCs, B-cell-depleted T cells, or T cells were the source of the cDNA or gDNA that made up the material.

The CDR3 has 17 residues. The V segment lost 1 base and the J segment 4 bases; nucleotides outside the gene matches: 7. Germline assignment: CDR1 SGHTA and CDR2 FQGTGA. In the authors' workflow: Estimated nucleated cell counts came from reference gene primer amplification. Some clones are missing from TCRdb's copy, which holds only in-frame ones; the method was immunoSEQ multiplex PCR. That table is the source of V, J and clone size, and D and trimming were worked out from the DNA. The sample holds about 120,000 clones, around 84% seen once. This chain links TRBV7-3 with TRBJ2-3, with TRBD1 matching 11 bases. The sequenced sample was peripheral blood. This clonotype originated in a man between 35 and 55 years old with acute or convalescent COVID-19. The CDR3 DNA sequence: TGTGCCAGCAGCTTAAACGGACAGGGGGCTAGGGCAGATACGCAGTATTTT. As protein: CASSLNGQGARADTQYF.